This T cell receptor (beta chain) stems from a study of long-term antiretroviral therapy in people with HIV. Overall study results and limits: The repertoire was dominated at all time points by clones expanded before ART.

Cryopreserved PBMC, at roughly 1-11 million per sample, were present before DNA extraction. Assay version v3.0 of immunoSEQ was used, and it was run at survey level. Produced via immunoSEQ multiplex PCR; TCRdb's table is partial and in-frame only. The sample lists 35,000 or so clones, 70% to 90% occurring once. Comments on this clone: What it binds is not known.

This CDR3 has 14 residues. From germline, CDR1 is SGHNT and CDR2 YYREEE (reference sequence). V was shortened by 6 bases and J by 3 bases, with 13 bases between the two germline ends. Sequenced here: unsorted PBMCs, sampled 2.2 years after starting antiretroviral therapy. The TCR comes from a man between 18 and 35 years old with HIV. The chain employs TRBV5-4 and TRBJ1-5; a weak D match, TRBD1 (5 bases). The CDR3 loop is CASIVQELNQPQHF. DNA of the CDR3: TGTGCCAGCATCGTACAGGAGCTCAATCAGCCCCAGCATTTT.